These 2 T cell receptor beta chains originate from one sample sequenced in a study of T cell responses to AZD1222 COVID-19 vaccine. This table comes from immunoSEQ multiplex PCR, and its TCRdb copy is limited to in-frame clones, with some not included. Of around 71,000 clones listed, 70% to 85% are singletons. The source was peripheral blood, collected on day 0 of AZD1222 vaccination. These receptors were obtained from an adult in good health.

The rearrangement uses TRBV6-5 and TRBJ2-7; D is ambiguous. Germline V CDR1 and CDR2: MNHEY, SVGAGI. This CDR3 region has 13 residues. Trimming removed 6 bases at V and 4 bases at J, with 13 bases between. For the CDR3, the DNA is TGTGCCAGCAGACCTACTGGGGTTTACGAGCAGTACTTC. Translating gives CASRPTGVYEQYF.

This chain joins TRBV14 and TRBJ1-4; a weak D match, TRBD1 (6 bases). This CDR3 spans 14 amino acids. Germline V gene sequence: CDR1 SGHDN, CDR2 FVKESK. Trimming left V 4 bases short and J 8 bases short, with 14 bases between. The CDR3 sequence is CASSPDRGDEKLFF. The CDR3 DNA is TGTGCCAGCAGCCCGGACAGAGGGGACGAAAAACTGTTTTTT.